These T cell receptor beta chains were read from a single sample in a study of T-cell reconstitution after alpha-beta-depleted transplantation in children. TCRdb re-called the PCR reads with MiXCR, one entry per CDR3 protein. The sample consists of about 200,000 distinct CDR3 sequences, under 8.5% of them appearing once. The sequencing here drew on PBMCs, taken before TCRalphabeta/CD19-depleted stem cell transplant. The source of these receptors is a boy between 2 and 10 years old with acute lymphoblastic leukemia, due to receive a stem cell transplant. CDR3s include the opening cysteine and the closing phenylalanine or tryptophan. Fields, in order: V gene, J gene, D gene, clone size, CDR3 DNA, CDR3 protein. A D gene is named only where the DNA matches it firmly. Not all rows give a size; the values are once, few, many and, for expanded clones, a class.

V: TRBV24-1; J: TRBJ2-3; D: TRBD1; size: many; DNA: TGTGCCATCGGACAGGGGGCTACAGATACGCAGTATTTT; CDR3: CAIGQGATDTQYF
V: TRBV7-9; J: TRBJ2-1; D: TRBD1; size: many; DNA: TGTGCCAGCAGCTTACAGGGGGCGATAAATGAGCAGTTCTTC; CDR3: CASSLQGAINEQFF
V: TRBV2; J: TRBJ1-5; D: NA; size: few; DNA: TGTGCCAGCAGTGTTCCCGGCCAGCGGGTCCACAACAATCAGCCCCAGCATTTT; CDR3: CASSVPGQRVHNNQPQHF
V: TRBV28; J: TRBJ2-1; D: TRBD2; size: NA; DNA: TGTGCCAGCAGTTTATTGACTAGCGGGAGAGACAATGAGCAGTTCTTC; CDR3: CASSLLTSGRDNEQFF
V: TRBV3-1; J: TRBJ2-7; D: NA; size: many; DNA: TGTGCCAGCAGCTTCCAGGGCGGCCTCTACGAGCAGTACTTC; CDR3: CASSFQGGLYEQYF
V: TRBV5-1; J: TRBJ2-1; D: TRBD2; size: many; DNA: TGCGCCAGCAGCTTTGACGGCGGGAGCTCCTACAATGAGCAGTTCTTC; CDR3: CASSFDGGSSYNEQFF
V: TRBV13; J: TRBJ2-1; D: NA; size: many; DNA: TGTGCCAGCAGCGGTAACTCAGGGACCTACAAGAATGAGCAGTTCTTC; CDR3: CASSGNSGTYKNEQFF
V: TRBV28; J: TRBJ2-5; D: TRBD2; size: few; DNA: TGTGCCAGCAGTCTCAGCGGGAGGGCACAGGAGACCCAGTACTTC; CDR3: CASSLSGRAQETQYF
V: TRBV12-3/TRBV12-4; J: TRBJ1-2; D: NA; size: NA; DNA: TGTGCCAGCAGTCCCTGGACTAACTATGGCTACACCTTC; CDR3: CASSPWTNYGYTF
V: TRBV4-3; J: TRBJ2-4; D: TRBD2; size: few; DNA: TGCGCCAGCAGCCAAGAGGTAGCGGGGGGGAAAAACATTCAGTACTTC; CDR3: CASSQEVAGGKNIQYF
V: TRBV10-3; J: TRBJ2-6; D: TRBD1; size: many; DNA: TGTGCCATCAGAGCAACGGGACAGGCGATCTCTGGGGCCAACGTCCTGACTTTC; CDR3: CAIRATGQAISGANVLTF
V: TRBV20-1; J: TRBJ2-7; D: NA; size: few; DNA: TGCAGTGCTAGCGGGGGACACTACGAGCAGTACTTC; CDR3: CSASGGHYEQYF
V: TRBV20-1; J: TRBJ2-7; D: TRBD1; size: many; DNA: TGCAGTGCTAGAGATGGCAGGGACAGCTCCTACGAGCAGTACTTC; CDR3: CSARDGRDSSYEQYF
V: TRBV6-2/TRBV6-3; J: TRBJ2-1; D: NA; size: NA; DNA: TGTGCCAGCAGCCAACAGCGCAATGAGCAGTTCTTC; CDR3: CASSQQRNEQFF
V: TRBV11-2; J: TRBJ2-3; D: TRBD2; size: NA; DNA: TGTGCCAGCAGCTTACTCCGGGTGAGGGGCCCGCCGGGGGGAGATACGCAGTATTTT; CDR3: CASSLLRVRGPPGGDTQYF
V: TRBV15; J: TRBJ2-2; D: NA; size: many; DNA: TGTGCCACCAGCAGAGATTTATTAGGCGGGGAGCTGTTTTTT; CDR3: CATSRDLLGGELFF
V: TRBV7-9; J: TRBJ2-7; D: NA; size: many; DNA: TGTGCCAGCAGCTTAGGGTCGGGAATAACCTACGAGCAGTACTTC; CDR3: CASSLGSGITYEQYF
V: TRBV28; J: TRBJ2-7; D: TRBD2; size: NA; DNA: TGTGCCAGCAGTATTTCGGGGACTAGCGGGATCTCCTACGAGCAGTACTTC; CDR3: CASSISGTSGISYEQYF
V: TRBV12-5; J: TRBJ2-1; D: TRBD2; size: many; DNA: TGTGCTAGTGGTTTGGTCCCTACCTTAGCGGGGGTTGGAAGCTACAATGAGCAGTTCTTC; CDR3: CASGLVPTLAGVGSYNEQFF
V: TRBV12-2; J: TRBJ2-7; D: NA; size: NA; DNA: TGTGCAAGTCGCTTAGCTCTGTGGGGCCCGTACGAGCAGTACTTC; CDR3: CASRLALWGPYEQYF
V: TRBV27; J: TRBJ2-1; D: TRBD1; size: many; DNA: TGTGCCAGCAGTGCTGACAGGGATGAGCAGTTCTTC; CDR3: CASSADRDEQFF
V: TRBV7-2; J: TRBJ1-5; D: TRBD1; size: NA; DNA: TGTGCCAGCAGCTTAGGCAGGGGGCCAAATCAGCCCCAGCATTTT; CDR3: CASSLGRGPNQPQHF
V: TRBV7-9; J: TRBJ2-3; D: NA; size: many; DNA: TGTGCCAGCAGCTTAGTGGACACCACAGATACGCAGTATTTT; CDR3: CASSLVDTTDTQYF
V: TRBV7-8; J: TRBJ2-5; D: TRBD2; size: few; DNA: TGTGCCAGCAGCGTGGGACTAGCGGGCAGAGGGGAGACCCAGTACTTC; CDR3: CASSVGLAGRGETQYF
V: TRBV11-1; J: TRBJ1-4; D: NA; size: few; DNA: TGTGCCAGCAGCTCGAGACCCGCCCCCCATGAAAAACTGTTTTTT; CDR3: CASSSRPAPHEKLFF
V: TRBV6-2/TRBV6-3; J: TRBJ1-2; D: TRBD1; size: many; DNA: TGTGCCAGCAGTCGACAGGGTGTATATGGCTACACCTTC; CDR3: CASSRQGVYGYTF
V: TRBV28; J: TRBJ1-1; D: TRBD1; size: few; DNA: TGTGCCAGCAGCTCCACGAAGTTCGACAGGGCGGACACTGAAGCTTTCTTT; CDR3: CASSSTKFDRADTEAFF
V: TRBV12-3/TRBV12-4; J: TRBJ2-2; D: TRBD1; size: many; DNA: TGTGCCAGCAGTTTAGGACAGGGTTGGACCGGGGAGCTGTTTTTT; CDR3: CASSLGQGWTGELFF